One sample yielded the 25 T cell receptor beta chains listed below, sequenced in a study of cytomegalovirus exposure and HLA in healthy donors. 13 Jbeta primers and 60 Vbeta primers were used for the PCR. The data were produced by immunoSEQ multiplex PCR, yet TCRdb's version contains in-frame clones alone and is incomplete. The sample has tens of thousands of clones, about three quarters seen once. What was sequenced was PBMCs. The source is a woman aged 40 to 55 in good health and CMV-seropositive.

V gene TRBV5-1 combines with J gene TRBJ2-3; 9 bases are shared with TRBD2. The germline CDR1 and CDR2 sequences are SGHRS and YFSETQ. V dropped 4 bases and J dropped 3; count of bases not matched to a gene: 9. This CDR3 is 16 amino acids long. The CDR3 DNA follows: TGCGCCAGCAGCCCCACTGCGGGGGGGCGAACAGATACGCAGTATTTT. This gives the protein CASSPTAGGRTDTQYF.

The gene calls are TRBV6-1 and TRBJ2-1; D gene uncertain. Germline V lookup: CDR1 MNHNS, CDR2 SASEGT. V was clipped by 5 bases and J by 9 bases, with 14 bases between them. This CDR3 is 13 amino acids long. The CDR3 DNA reads as TGTGCCAGCAGTTTAGACCTAGTGGGTGAGCAGTTCTTC. Translating it yields CASSLDLVGEQFF.

The rearrangement joins TRBV19 to TRBJ1-1; 7 bases agree with TRBD1. Germline lookup yields CDR1 LNHDA and CDR2 SQIVND (reference sequence). The CDR3 runs 13 residues. V lost 6 bases and J lost 5; bases outside the gene matches: 6. In nucleotides, the CDR3 is TGTGCCAGTAGAGAGGGGGCGGGGACTGAAGCTTTCTTT. Amino acid sequence: CASREGAGTEAFF.

V gene TRBV11-3 combines with J gene TRBJ1-1; possible D gene TRBD1, 5 bases. CDR3 length: 18 amino acids. CDR1 is SGHNT, CDR2 YENEEA, per germline. V lost 0 bases and J lost 1, with 18 bases in between. CDR3 residues: CASSLEGRGVPKNTEAFF. CDR3 in DNA: TGTGCCAGCAGCTTAGAGGGGAGGGGAGTTCCTAAGAACACTGAAGCTTTCTTT.

The rearrangement uses TRBV6-5 and TRBJ2-5; D unresolved. V lost 2 bases and J lost 3, with 7 bases in between. Germline assignment: CDR1 MNHEY and CDR2 SVGAGI. This CDR3 comprises 13 residues. CDR3 sequence: CASSYGYKETQYF. As DNA, the CDR3 is TGTGCCAGCAGTTACGGTTACAAAGAGACCCAGTACTTC.

The V call is TRBV9, the J call TRBJ2-7; D is possibly TRBD2 (5 bases). Germline V CDR1 and CDR2: SGDLS, YYNGEE. CDR3 length: 14 amino acids. V lost 0 bases and J lost 1, with 8 bases in between. The CDR3 reads CASSVDPGSYEQYF. The CDR3 nucleotides are TGTGCCAGCAGCGTAGATCCGGGATCCTACGAGCAGTACTTC.

The chain links TRBV6-4 to TRBJ2-1, with no clear D. The CDR3 has 13 residues. The V and J ends lost 4 bases and 0 bases respectively, with 4 bases between them. From germline, CDR1 is MRHNA and CDR2 SNTAGT. The CDR3 bases are TGTGCCAGCAGTGCGGGCTCCTACAATGAGCAGTTCTTC. Translation gives CASSAGSYNEQFF.

The CDR3 region is CASSLDPTGGAETQYF. CDR3 sequence (DNA): TGCGCCAGCAGCTTGGATCCAACAGGGGGCGCGGAGACCCAGTACTTC. The J gene is TRBJ2-5, the V gene TRBV5-1, with 9 nucleotides matching TRBD1. V shed 0 bases and J 5 bases; nucleotides not matched to a gene: 8. Germline CDR1 SGHRS, CDR2 YFSETQ. The CDR3 is made up of 16 amino acids.

J is TRBJ2-1 and V is TRBV20-1, with D tentatively TRBD1 (5 bases). Germline V gene lookup returns CDR1 DFQATT and CDR2 SNEGSKA (reference sequence). The CDR3 covers 11 residues. V lost 5 bases to trimming and J lost 3 bases, with 5 bases between them. DNA of the CDR3: TGCAGTGCTGACAGCTACAATGAGCAGTTCTTC. This translates into CSADSYNEQFF.

The chain recombines TRBV19 with TRBJ2-2, with no clear D. The CDR3 covers 13 residues. V was trimmed by 5 bases and J by 6 bases, leaving 10 bases between them. Germline CDR1 is LNHDA and CDR2 is SQIVND (reference sequence). The CDR3 region has the DNA TGTGCCAGTAGTCCTCAGTCAGCCGGGGAGCTGTTTTTT. The encoded protein is CASSPQSAGELFF.

The rearrangement uses TRBV5-4 and TRBJ2-2; 8 bases line up with TRBD1. This CDR3 is built from 16 residues. Per germline, CDR1 SGHNT and CDR2 YYREEE (reference sequence). J was trimmed by 6 bases and V by 4 bases; bases with no gene match: 11. The CDR3 sequence: CASSPRTGNPAGELFF. The CDR3 DNA follows: TGTGCCAGCAGCCCCCGGACAGGGAATCCAGCCGGGGAGCTGTTTTTT. The variable domain in full, with the rest retrieved from reference TRBV5-4 and TRBJ2-2, is ETGVTQSPTHLIKTRGQQVTLRCSSQSGHNTVSWYQQALGQGPQFIFQYYREEENGRGNFPPRFSGLQFPNYSSELNVNALELDDSALYLCASSPRTGNPAGELFFGEGSRLTVL.

This clone was detected only a few times. The chain combines TRBV13 with TRBJ2-3; 9 bases agree with TRBD2. V was pared by 4 bases and J by 4 bases, with 9 bases of the junction left unmatched. Germline V gene data show CDR1 as PRHDT and CDR2 as FYEKMQ (reference sequence). The CDR3 covers 16 residues. CDR3 amino acids: CASSSDRAGGPDTQYF. CDR3 coding DNA: TGTGCCAGCAGCTCAGATCGAGCGGGGGGCCCAGATACGCAGTATTTT.

The chain uses TRBV5-6 and TRBJ1-2; D gene ambiguous. V was cut by 0 bases and J by 4 bases, with 10 bases left in between. The CDR3 has 14 amino acids. Germline CDR1 reads SGHDT; CDR2 reads YYEEEE. DNA for the CDR3: TGTGCCAGCAGCTTGGTCTCAGGCCCCTATGGCTACACCTTC. Its translation: CASSLVSGPYGYTF. Full variable domain (outside the CDR3, taken from reference TRBV5-6 and TRBJ1-2): DAGVTQSPTHLIKTRGQQVTLRCSPKSGHDTVSWYQQALGQGPQFIFQYYEEEERQRGNFPDRFSGHQFPNYSSELNVNALLLGDSALYLCASSLVSGPYGYTFGSGTRLTVV.

The chain carries TRBV29-1 and TRBJ1-4, with D unresolved. CDR1 and CDR2 from the germline V gene are SQVTM and ANQGSEA. The CDR3 spans 12 residues. V was clipped by 3 bases and J by 11 bases, with 13 bases between them. The CDR3 loop reads CSVESGMGKLFF. The CDR3 DNA sequence: TGCAGCGTTGAGTCGGGGATGGGGAAACTGTTTTTT.

The rearrangement joins TRBV6-6 to TRBJ1-2; D ambiguous. Germline V lookup: CDR1 MNHNY, CDR2 SVGAGI (reference sequence). This CDR3 is 13 amino acids long. V gave up 4 bases and J gave up 1 base, with 7 bases separating them. DNA for the CDR3: TGTGCCAGCAGTTTTGAGAATAACTATGGCTACACCTTC. It specifies CASSFENNYGYTF.

The chain recombines TRBV2 with TRBJ1-1; D not certain. CDR1 and CDR2 (germline): SNHLY, FYNNEI. The CDR3 extends over 13 amino acids. V lost 4 bases to trimming and J lost 0 bases, with 6 bases between them. The CDR3 loop reads CASSGHLNTEAFF. CDR3 coding DNA: TGTGCCAGCAGTGGACACTTGAACACTGAAGCTTTCTTT.

V and J are TRBV30 and TRBJ1-1; no clear D gene. The CDR3 is 12 amino acids. Germline CDR1 and CDR2: GTSNPN and SVGIG (reference sequence). With 3 bases removed from V and 4 bases from J, the gap between germline ends came to 9 bases. The CDR3 DNA sequence: TGTGCCTGGAGACGGGGAGGCACTGAAGCTTTCTTT. Translation gives CAWRRGGTEAFF.

The rearrangement joins TRBV2 to TRBJ2-7; tentatively, D is TRBD2 (6 bases). This CDR3 has 12 residues. V gave up 9 bases and J gave up 3 bases, with 12 bases separating them. Germline V gene lookup returns CDR1 SNHLY and CDR2 FYNNEI. CDR3 sequence: CARGDSHYEQYF. Here the CDR3 DNA reads TGTGCCAGGGGGGACTCCCACTACGAGCAGTACTTC.

The V gene is TRBV23-1, the J gene TRBJ2-3, with 7 bases fitting TRBD2. TRBV23-1 is marked as an open reading frame, function uncertain. This CDR3 has 14 residues. V lost 7 bases, J lost 2 bases, and 6 bases stayed unmatched. The CDR3: CASTREENTDTQYF. As DNA, the CDR3 is TGCGCCAGCACCCGGGAGGAAAACACAGATACGCAGTATTTT.

The chain employs TRBV5-1 and TRBJ1-2; tentative D call: TRBD1 (6 bases). Germline CDR1 and CDR2: SGHRS and YFSETQ. V was trimmed by 2 bases and J by 4 bases, leaving 12 bases between them. The CDR3 length is 14 residues. The CDR3 DNA follows: TGCGCCAGCAGCTTAACAGGGACAATCTATGGCTACACCTTC. Amino acids: CASSLTGTIYGYTF.

The DNA of the CDR3 is TGTGCCAGCAGCCGTGGGGCAGGGAATCGTCCTACTGAAGCTTTCTTT. Residues: CASSRGAGNRPTEAFF. The J gene is TRBJ1-1, the V gene TRBV7-9, with a possible D match to TRBD1 (5 bases). CDR1 is SEHNR and CDR2 is FQNEAQ in the germline V gene (reference sequence). V lost 5 bases and J lost 5, with 21 bases in between. CDR3 length: 16 residues.

The V gene is TRBV11-3, the J gene TRBJ1-6; D is unresolved. The germline V gene encodes CDR1 SGHNT and CDR2 YENEEA. The CDR3 is 15 amino acids. The V end lost 4 bases, the J end lost 12 bases, and 19 bases lay between the germline ends. CDR3 sequence (DNA): TGTGCCAGCAGCTCACCTATACCCCGGGGAAGACCCCTCCACTTT. It is translated as CASSSPIPRGRPLHF.

This clone was detected only a few times. The V call is TRBV20-1, the J call TRBJ1-2; D uncertain. The germline V and J ends were trimmed by 4 bases and 7 bases, with 10 bases remaining between them. Germline-derived CDR1 and CDR2 are DFQATT and SNEGSKA (reference sequence). The CDR3 spans 11 residues. The CDR3 DNA sequence: TGCAGTGCTACAGGATCTGGTGGCTACACCTTC. Protein sequence: CSATGSGGYTF.

The chain uses TRBV19 and TRBJ2-7, with D possibly being TRBD2 (6 bases). Trimming removed 2 bases at V and 2 bases at J, with 10 bases between. From germline, CDR1 is LNHDA and CDR2 SQIVND (reference sequence). This CDR3 is built from 14 residues. CDR3 loop: CASSITGGTYEQYF. CDR3 coding DNA: TGTGCCAGTAGTATAACTGGGGGGACCTACGAGCAGTACTTC.

The CDR3 region is CASSYEGTYEQYF. The CDR3 region has the DNA TGTGCCAGCAGTTACGAGGGAACCTACGAGCAGTACTTC. The chain recombines TRBV6-5 with TRBJ2-7; a weak D match, TRBD2 (5 bases). The length of the CDR3 is 13 residues. The V and J ends lost 2 bases and 2 bases respectively, with 7 bases between them. Germline-derived CDR1 and CDR2 are MNHEY and SVGAGI.